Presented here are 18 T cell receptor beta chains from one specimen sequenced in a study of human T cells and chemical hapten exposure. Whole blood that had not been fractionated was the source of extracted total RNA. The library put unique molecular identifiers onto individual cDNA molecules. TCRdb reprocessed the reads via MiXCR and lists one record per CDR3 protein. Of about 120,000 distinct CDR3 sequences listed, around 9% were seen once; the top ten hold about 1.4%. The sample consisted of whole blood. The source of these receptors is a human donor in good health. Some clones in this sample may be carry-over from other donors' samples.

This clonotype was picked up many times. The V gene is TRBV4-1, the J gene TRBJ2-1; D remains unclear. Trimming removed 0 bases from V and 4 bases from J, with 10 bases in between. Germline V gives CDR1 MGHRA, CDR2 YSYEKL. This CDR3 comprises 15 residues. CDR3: CASSQEGLLYNEQFF. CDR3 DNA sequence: TGCGCCAGCAGCCAAGAAGGGCTCTTATACAATGAGCAGTTCTTC.

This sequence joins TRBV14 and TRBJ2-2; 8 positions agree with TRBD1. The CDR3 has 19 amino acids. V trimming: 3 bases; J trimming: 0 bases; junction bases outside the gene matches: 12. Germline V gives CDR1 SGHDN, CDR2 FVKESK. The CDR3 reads CASSHYPGQVFANTGELFF. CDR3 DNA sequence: TGTGCCAGCAGCCATTATCCGGGACAGGTTTTCGCGAACACCGGGGAGCTGTTTTTT.

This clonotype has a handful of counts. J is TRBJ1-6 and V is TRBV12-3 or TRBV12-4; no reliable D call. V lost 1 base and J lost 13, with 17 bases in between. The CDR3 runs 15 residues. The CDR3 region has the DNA TGTGCCAGCAGTTTAGGGGAGGGAGCAAGGCGGCCCCTCCACTTT. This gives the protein CASSLGEGARRPLHF.

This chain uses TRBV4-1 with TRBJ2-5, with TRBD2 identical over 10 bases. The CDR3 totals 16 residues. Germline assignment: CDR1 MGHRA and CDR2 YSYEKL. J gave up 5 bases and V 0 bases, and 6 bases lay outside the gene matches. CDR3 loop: CASSQEELAGDETQYF. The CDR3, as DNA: TGCGCCAGCAGCCAAGAGGAGCTAGCGGGGGATGAGACCCAGTACTTC.

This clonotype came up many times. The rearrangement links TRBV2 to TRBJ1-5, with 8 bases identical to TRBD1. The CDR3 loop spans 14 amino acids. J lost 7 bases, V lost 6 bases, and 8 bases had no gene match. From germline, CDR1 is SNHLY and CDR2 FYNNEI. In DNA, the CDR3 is TGTGCCAGCAGCAGGACAGGGAAGGGACAGCCCCAGCATTTT. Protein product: CASSRTGKGQPQHF.

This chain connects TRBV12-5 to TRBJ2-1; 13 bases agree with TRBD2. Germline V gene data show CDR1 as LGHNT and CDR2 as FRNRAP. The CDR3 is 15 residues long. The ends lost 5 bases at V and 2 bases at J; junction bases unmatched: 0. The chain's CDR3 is CASGGTSGTYNEQFF. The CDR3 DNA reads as TGTGCTAGTGGTGGGACTAGCGGGACCTACAATGAGCAGTTCTTC.

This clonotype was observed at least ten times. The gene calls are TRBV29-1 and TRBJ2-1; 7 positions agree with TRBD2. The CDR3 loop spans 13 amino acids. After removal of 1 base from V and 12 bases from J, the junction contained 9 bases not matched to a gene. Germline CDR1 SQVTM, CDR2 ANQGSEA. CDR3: CSVEGTRDQVQFF. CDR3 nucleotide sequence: TGCAGCGTTGAAGGGACTAGGGACCAGGTGCAGTTCTTC.

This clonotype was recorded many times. CDR3 loop: CSASQDTQYF. CDR3 sequence (DNA): TGCAGTGCTAGCCAAGATACGCAGTATTTT. This rearrangement joins TRBV20-1 to TRBJ2-3; D not certain. The CDR3 runs 10 residues. Per the germline V gene, CDR1 is DFQATT and CDR2 is SNEGSKA (reference sequence). V was pared by 3 bases and J by 5 bases, with 3 bases between.

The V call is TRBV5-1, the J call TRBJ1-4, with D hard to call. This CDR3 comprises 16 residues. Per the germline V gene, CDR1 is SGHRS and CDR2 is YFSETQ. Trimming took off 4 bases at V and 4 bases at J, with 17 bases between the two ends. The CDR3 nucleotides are TGCGCCAGCAGCGAAGGAAGTCTAAATGTTAATGAAAAACTGTTTTTT. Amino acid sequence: CASSEGSLNVNEKLFF.

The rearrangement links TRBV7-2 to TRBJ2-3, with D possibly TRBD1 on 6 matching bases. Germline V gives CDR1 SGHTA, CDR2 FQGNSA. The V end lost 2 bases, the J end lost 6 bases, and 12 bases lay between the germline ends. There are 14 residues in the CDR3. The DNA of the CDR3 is TGTGCCAGCAGCTTAATTGGGGGCCGGGATACGCAGTATTTT. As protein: CASSLIGGRDTQYF. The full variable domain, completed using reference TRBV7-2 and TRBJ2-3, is GAGVSQSPSNKVTEKGKDVELRCDPISGHTALYWYRQSLGQGLEFLIYFQGNSAPDKSGLPSDRFSAERTGGSVSTLTIQRTQQEDSAVYLCASSLIGGRDTQYFGPGTRLTVL.

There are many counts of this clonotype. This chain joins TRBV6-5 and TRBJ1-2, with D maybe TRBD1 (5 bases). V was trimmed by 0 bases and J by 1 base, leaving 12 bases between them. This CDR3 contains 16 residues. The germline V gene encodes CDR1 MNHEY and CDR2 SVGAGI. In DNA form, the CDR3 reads TGTGCCAGCAGTTACTCGTCCAGGGCTGGTAACTATGGCTACACCTTC. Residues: CASSYSSRAGNYGYTF.

CDR3 in amino acids: CAISARDRAYNEQFF. The CDR3 nucleotides read TGTGCCATCAGTGCCCGGGACAGGGCCTACAATGAGCAGTTCTTC. The chain joins TRBV10-3 to TRBJ2-1; 9 nucleotides agree with TRBD1. The length of the CDR3 is 15 residues. Trimming removed 4 bases from V and 2 bases from J; junction bases left unmatched: 3. Germline-derived CDR1 and CDR2 are ENHRY and SYGVKD.

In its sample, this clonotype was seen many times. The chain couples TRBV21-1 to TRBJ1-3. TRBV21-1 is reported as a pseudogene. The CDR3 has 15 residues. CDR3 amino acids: CASSKDGVVGNTIYF. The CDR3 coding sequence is TGTGCCAGCAGCAAAGATGGTGTAGTTGGAAACACCATATATTTT.

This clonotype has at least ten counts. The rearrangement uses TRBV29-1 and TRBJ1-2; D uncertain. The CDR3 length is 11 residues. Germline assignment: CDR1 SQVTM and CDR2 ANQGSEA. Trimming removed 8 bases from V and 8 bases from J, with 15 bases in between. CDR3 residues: CSSLGGGGYTF. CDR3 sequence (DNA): TGCAGCTCACTGGGAGGCGGAGGCTACACCTTC.

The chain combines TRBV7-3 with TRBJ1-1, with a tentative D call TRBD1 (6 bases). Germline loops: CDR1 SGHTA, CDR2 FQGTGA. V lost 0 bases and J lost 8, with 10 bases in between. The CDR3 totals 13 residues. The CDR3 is CASSLTGAGEAFF. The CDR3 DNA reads TGTGCCAGCAGCTTAACGGGGGCGGGAGAAGCTTTCTTT.

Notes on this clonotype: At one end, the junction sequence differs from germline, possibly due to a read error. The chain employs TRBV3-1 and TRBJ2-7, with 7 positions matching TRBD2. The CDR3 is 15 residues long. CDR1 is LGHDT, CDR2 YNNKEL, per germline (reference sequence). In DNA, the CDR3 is TGTGCCAGCATCCAAGCTGTCGGCGGGAGAAACGAGCAGTACTTC. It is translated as CASIQAVGGRNEQYF.

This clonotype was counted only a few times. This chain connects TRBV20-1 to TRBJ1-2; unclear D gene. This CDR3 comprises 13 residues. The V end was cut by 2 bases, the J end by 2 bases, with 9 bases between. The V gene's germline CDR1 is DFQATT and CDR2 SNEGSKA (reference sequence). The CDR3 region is CSARSRINYGYTF. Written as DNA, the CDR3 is TGCAGTGCTAGAAGCAGGATAAACTATGGCTACACCTTC.

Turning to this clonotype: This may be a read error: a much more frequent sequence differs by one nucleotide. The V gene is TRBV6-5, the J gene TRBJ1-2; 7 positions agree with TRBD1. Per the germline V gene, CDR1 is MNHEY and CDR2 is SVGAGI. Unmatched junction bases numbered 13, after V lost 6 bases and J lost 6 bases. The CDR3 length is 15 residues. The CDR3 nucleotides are TGTGCCAGCAGACGTCCCGAGACAGGGTCCGATGGCTACACCTTC. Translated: CASRRPETGSDGYTF.